These T cell receptor beta chains were read from a single sample in a study of T cells after yellow fever vaccination. A single record per CDR3 protein comes from TCRdb applying MiXCR to the 5' RACE reads. The table has a few hundred thousand distinct CDR3 sequences, around a tenth seen once; the top ten hold roughly 18%. The source material was PBMCs, sampled on the day of the first yellow fever vaccination. The receptor source for this set is a man aged 18 to 30 who received the YFV17D yellow fever vaccine. CDR3s include the opening cysteine and the closing phenylalanine or tryptophan. Fields, in order: J gene, D gene, clone size, V gene, CDR3 DNA, CDR3 protein. D genes are given only for firm matches. Some rows have no size entry. The others give once, few or many, or a class for an expanded clone.

j_gene: TRBJ1-5
d_gene: TRBD1
abundance: .
v_gene: TRBV24-1
CDR3nt: TGTGCCACCCAGGGGGGGGGCAATCAGCCCCAGCATTTT
CDR3aa: CATQGGGNQPQHF

j_gene: TRBJ1-1
d_gene: .
abundance: few
v_gene: TRBV6-5
CDR3nt: TGTGCCAGCAGTTCCCCCCGCAGTCCGGGTAAGGGGAACACTGAAGCTTTCTTT
CDR3aa: CASSSPRSPGKGNTEAFF

j_gene: TRBJ2-5
d_gene: TRBD2
abundance: .
v_gene: TRBV5-1
CDR3nt: TGCGCCAGCAGTTACGGACTAGCGGGACAAGAGACCCAGTACTTC
CDR3aa: CASSYGLAGQETQYF

j_gene: TRBJ2-3
d_gene: .
abundance: .
v_gene: TRBV10-1
CDR3nt: TGCGCCAGCAGCCCCCACACCCTGTCGACGCAGTATTTT
CDR3aa: CASSPHTLSTQYF

j_gene: TRBJ1-5
d_gene: .
abundance: .
v_gene: TRBV12-3/TRBV12-4
CDR3nt: TGTGCCAGCAGTTTAGGCAGTTTCCCCCAGCCCCAGCATTTT
CDR3aa: CASSLGSFPQPQHF

j_gene: TRBJ2-3
d_gene: TRBD1
abundance: few
v_gene: TRBV11-2
CDR3nt: TGTGCCAGCAGCTCACAACTAACAACAGGGGGCATTGGAGATACGCAGTATTTT
CDR3aa: CASSSQLTTGGIGDTQYF

j_gene: TRBJ2-2
d_gene: TRBD1
abundance: .
v_gene: TRBV29-1
CDR3nt: TGCAGCGGCACCAGGGGGCAGAACACCGGGGAGCTGTTTTTT
CDR3aa: CSGTRGQNTGELFF

j_gene: TRBJ2-5
d_gene: TRBD1
abundance: few
v_gene: TRBV6-1
CDR3nt: TGTGCCAGCAGGAAGACAGGGCAAGAGACCCAGTACTTC
CDR3aa: CASRKTGQETQYF

j_gene: TRBJ2-3
d_gene: TRBD2
abundance: .
v_gene: TRBV7-2
CDR3nt: TGTGCCAGCAGCTTATATGGAGCGGGGACCACAGATACGCAGTATTTT
CDR3aa: CASSLYGAGTTDTQYF

j_gene: TRBJ1-6
d_gene: .
abundance: few
v_gene: TRBV15
CDR3nt: TGTGCCACCAGCATAGGGGACCCCTATAATTCACCCCTCCACTTT
CDR3aa: CATSIGDPYNSPLHF

j_gene: TRBJ1-1
d_gene: TRBD1
abundance: many
v_gene: TRBV20-1
CDR3nt: TGCAGTGCTGGACAGGGGAACACTGAAGCTTTCTTT
CDR3aa: CSAGQGNTEAFF

j_gene: TRBJ2-1
d_gene: TRBD1
abundance: .
v_gene: TRBV18
CDR3nt: TGTGCCAGCTCCCCGGGACAGATTGTCTACAATGAGCAGTTCTTC
CDR3aa: CASSPGQIVYNEQFF

j_gene: TRBJ1-1
d_gene: .
abundance: .
v_gene: TRBV6-1
CDR3nt: TGTGCCAGCAGACCGGGGATGAACACTGAAGCTTTCTTT
CDR3aa: CASRPGMNTEAFF

j_gene: TRBJ2-5
d_gene: TRBD2
abundance: few
v_gene: TRBV5-1
CDR3nt: TGCGCCAGCAGCTTGGCCCCAGCGGGGGATCAAGAGACCCAGTACTTC
CDR3aa: CASSLAPAGDQETQYF

j_gene: TRBJ2-1
d_gene: .
abundance: .
v_gene: TRBV20-1
CDR3nt: TGCAGTGCTAGAGACTCGAGGGGGGACAATGAGCAGTTCTTC
CDR3aa: CSARDSRGDNEQFF

j_gene: TRBJ2-6
d_gene: .
abundance: few
v_gene: TRBV12-3/TRBV12-4
CDR3nt: TGTGCCAGCAGTAGACCCAGGGTTACTGGGGCCAACGTCCTGACTTTC
CDR3aa: CASSRPRVTGANVLTF

j_gene: TRBJ2-7
d_gene: TRBD1
abundance: .
v_gene: TRBV20-1
CDR3nt: TGCAGTGCAGTGCTCCGGGACAGGTGGGAGCAGTACTTC
CDR3aa: CSAVLRDRWEQYF

j_gene: TRBJ2-5
d_gene: .
abundance: .
v_gene: TRBV7-6
CDR3nt: TGTGCCAGCAGCTTCTATTACAGCCAAGAGACCCAGTACTTC
CDR3aa: CASSFYYSQETQYF

j_gene: TRBJ2-7
d_gene: TRBD1
abundance: .
v_gene: TRBV5-5
CDR3nt: TGTGCCAGCAGCCTGGACAGGGTCGAGCAGTACTTC
CDR3aa: CASSLDRVEQYF

j_gene: TRBJ1-3
d_gene: .
abundance: few
v_gene: TRBV4-2
CDR3nt: TGTGCCAGCAGCCCTGAGGGGCGCTCTGGAAACACCATATATTTT
CDR3aa: CASSPEGRSGNTIYF

j_gene: TRBJ2-1
d_gene: TRBD2
abundance: .
v_gene: TRBV7-3
CDR3nt: TGTGCCAGCAGCTTAAGGTCTAGCGGGGGAAACAATGAGCAGTTCTTC
CDR3aa: CASSLRSSGGNNEQFF

j_gene: TRBJ2-2
d_gene: .
abundance: few
v_gene: TRBV7-9
CDR3nt: TGTGCCAGCAGGGTTGCCGGGGAGCTGTTTTTT
CDR3aa: CASRVAGELFF

j_gene: TRBJ1-4
d_gene: TRBD1
abundance: .
v_gene: TRBV30
CDR3nt: TGTGCCTGGAGTACGACAGGGGGTAATGAAAAACTGTTTTTT
CDR3aa: CAWSTTGGNEKLFF

j_gene: TRBJ1-2
d_gene: TRBD1
abundance: few
v_gene: TRBV7-6
CDR3nt: TGTGCCAGCAGCTTAGGGGACAGGTTATATGGCTACACCTTC
CDR3aa: CASSLGDRLYGYTF

j_gene: TRBJ1-2
d_gene: .
abundance: few
v_gene: TRBV29-1
CDR3nt: TGCAGCGTTTTATACAGGGCGGACTATGGCTACACCTTC
CDR3aa: CSVLYRADYGYTF

j_gene: TRBJ1-5
d_gene: .
abundance: few
v_gene: TRBV20-1
CDR3nt: TGCAGTGCTAGAGGTCGAGGCAATCAGCCCCAGCATTTT
CDR3aa: CSARGRGNQPQHF

j_gene: TRBJ1-4
d_gene: TRBD1
abundance: .
v_gene: TRBV6-2/TRBV6-3
CDR3nt: TGTGCCAGCAGGTGGACAGGGAATGAAAAACTGTTTTTT
CDR3aa: CASRWTGNEKLFF

j_gene: TRBJ2-7
d_gene: .
abundance: .
v_gene: TRBV7-9
CDR3nt: TGTGCCAGCAGCCGTGAGTCCCCCTACGAGCAGTACTTC
CDR3aa: CASSRESPYEQYF

j_gene: TRBJ2-3
d_gene: .
abundance: many
v_gene: TRBV5-5
CDR3nt: TGTGCCAGCAGCCTAAACACTAGGGTAGATACGCAGTATTTT
CDR3aa: CASSLNTRVDTQYF

j_gene: TRBJ1-6
d_gene: TRBD1
abundance: .
v_gene: TRBV6-1
CDR3nt: TGTGCCAGCAGAGAAGACAGGGGGAAGGAATCACCCCTCCACTTT
CDR3aa: CASREDRGKESPLHF

j_gene: TRBJ2-4
d_gene: TRBD1
abundance: few
v_gene: TRBV7-9
CDR3nt: TGTGCCAGCAGCCGGACAGGGGGCGGCATTCAGTACTTC
CDR3aa: CASSRTGGGIQYF

j_gene: TRBJ1-1
d_gene: .
abundance: .
v_gene: TRBV12-3/TRBV12-4
CDR3nt: TGTGCCAGCAGTACAGGGAGGGCTGAAGCTTTCTTT
CDR3aa: CASSTGRAEAFF

j_gene: TRBJ2-3
d_gene: .
abundance: few
v_gene: TRBV5-1
CDR3nt: TGCGCCAGCAGCTTGTCCCCGACAGCTAGCACAGATACGCAGTATTTT
CDR3aa: CASSLSPTASTDTQYF

j_gene: TRBJ2-5
d_gene: .
abundance: many
v_gene: TRBV12-3/TRBV12-4
CDR3nt: TGTGCCAGCAGTTCCGAGACTCTCCAGGAGACCCAGTACTTC
CDR3aa: CASSSETLQETQYF

j_gene: TRBJ1-1
d_gene: .
abundance: .
v_gene: TRBV5-1
CDR3nt: TGCGCCAGCAGCTTGGCCTCGACAGGATCTGAAGCTTTCTTT
CDR3aa: CASSLASTGSEAFF

j_gene: TRBJ2-6
d_gene: .
abundance: .
v_gene: TRBV18
CDR3nt: TGTGCCAGCTCACCAAGGGTAGGGGTCGGTACTGGGGCCAACGTCCTGACTTTC
CDR3aa: CASSPRVGVGTGANVLTF

j_gene: TRBJ2-3
d_gene: TRBD1
abundance: .
v_gene: TRBV24-1
CDR3nt: TGTGCCACCAGTGATTCGACTGGGTACAGGGGGATTTACACAGATACGCAGTATTTT
CDR3aa: CATSDSTGYRGIYTDTQYF

j_gene: TRBJ1-5
d_gene: .
abundance: .
v_gene: TRBV29-1
CDR3nt: TGCAGCGTGGCCACCGGGTCCTCGGGTTTGGGCAATCAGCCCCAGCATTTT
CDR3aa: CSVATGSSGLGNQPQHF

j_gene: TRBJ2-5
d_gene: .
abundance: .
v_gene: TRBV7-2
CDR3nt: TGTGCCAGCAGCCGAAGCTATACTAGGGTCCTGGACCAGTACTTC
CDR3aa: CASSRSYTRVLDQYF

j_gene: TRBJ1-2
d_gene: .
abundance: .
v_gene: TRBV20-1
CDR3nt: TGCAGTGCTACAGGCTGGTACACCTTC
CDR3aa: CSATGWYTF

j_gene: TRBJ1-2
d_gene: .
abundance: few
v_gene: TRBV12-3/TRBV12-4
CDR3nt: TGTGCCAGCGGACCTCTAGGGGCTGGCTACACCTTC
CDR3aa: CASGPLGAGYTF

j_gene: TRBJ2-5
d_gene: .
abundance: few
v_gene: TRBV11-2
CDR3nt: TGTGCCAGCAGCCGGGTGGCGGGGCCCCAAGAGACCCAGTACTTC
CDR3aa: CASSRVAGPQETQYF

j_gene: TRBJ2-1
d_gene: .
abundance: .
v_gene: TRBV5-1
CDR3nt: TGCGCCAGCAGCTCCCTTGTCCCCAATGAGCAGTTCTTC
CDR3aa: CASSSLVPNEQFF

j_gene: TRBJ2-1
d_gene: TRBD1
abundance: .
v_gene: TRBV5-1
CDR3nt: TGCGCCAGCAGCTATGGGCAGGGGGTAAATGAGCAGTTCTTC
CDR3aa: CASSYGQGVNEQFF

j_gene: TRBJ1-1
d_gene: TRBD1
abundance: many
v_gene: TRBV6-2/TRBV6-3
CDR3nt: TGTGCCAGCAGTTACCCCCTCTTGACAGGGCAGGGTTGGAACACTGAAGCTTTCTTT
CDR3aa: CASSYPLLTGQGWNTEAFF

j_gene: TRBJ2-3
d_gene: TRBD2
abundance: few
v_gene: TRBV9
CDR3nt: TGTGCCAGTAGACCCGGGACTAGCGAGTCAGATACGCAGTATTTT
CDR3aa: CASRPGTSESDTQYF

j_gene: TRBJ2-3
d_gene: TRBD2
abundance: few
v_gene: TRBV9
CDR3nt: TGTGCCAGCAGTAGCGGGGGCCTATCAGATACGCAGTATTTT
CDR3aa: CASSSGGLSDTQYF

j_gene: TRBJ2-7
d_gene: .
abundance: few
v_gene: TRBV12-3/TRBV12-4
CDR3nt: TGTGCCAGCAGTTCCCTCCGGGACACCGAAGAGCAGTACTTC
CDR3aa: CASSSLRDTEEQYF

j_gene: TRBJ2-3
d_gene: .
abundance: once
v_gene: TRBV6-1
CDR3nt: TGTGCCAGCAGTGAAGCGCTCGGGGTAGATACGCAGTATTTT
CDR3aa: CASSEALGVDTQYF

j_gene: TRBJ1-1
d_gene: .
abundance: .
v_gene: TRBV18
CDR3nt: TGTGCCAGCTCACTACAGGACCGAAACACTGAAGCTTTCTTT
CDR3aa: CASSLQDRNTEAFF

j_gene: TRBJ1-1
d_gene: TRBD1
abundance: few
v_gene: TRBV5-1
CDR3nt: TGCGCCAGCAGCCCTGCGACAGGGATGAACACTGAAGCTTTCTTT
CDR3aa: CASSPATGMNTEAFF

j_gene: TRBJ1-6
d_gene: .
abundance: many
v_gene: TRBV12-3/TRBV12-4
CDR3nt: TGTGCCAGCAGTTTAGGTCCGGGGCAATCACCCCTCCACTTT
CDR3aa: CASSLGPGQSPLHF

j_gene: TRBJ2-2
d_gene: .
abundance: many
v_gene: TRBV9
CDR3nt: TGTGCCAGCAGCGTAGATTGGACACCGAACACCGGGGAGCTGTTTTTT
CDR3aa: CASSVDWTPNTGELFF

j_gene: TRBJ2-5
d_gene: .
abundance: .
v_gene: TRBV5-1
CDR3nt: TGCGCCAGCAGCTCTAAGGTCCAGGCAAGCCAAGAGACCCAGTACTTC
CDR3aa: CASSSKVQASQETQYF

j_gene: TRBJ2-3
d_gene: .
abundance: many
v_gene: TRBV12-3/TRBV12-4
CDR3nt: TGTGCCAGCAGGGAATTTACGTTGGGCACAGATACGCAGTATTTT
CDR3aa: CASREFTLGTDTQYF

j_gene: TRBJ1-5
d_gene: .
abundance: few
v_gene: TRBV4-1
CDR3nt: TGCGCCAGCAACGACGGGGGCAATCAGCCCCAGCATTTT
CDR3aa: CASNDGGNQPQHF

j_gene: TRBJ2-7
d_gene: .
abundance: many
v_gene: TRBV12-3/TRBV12-4
CDR3nt: TGTGCCAGCAGTTTCGGAAACGAGCAGTACTTC
CDR3aa: CASSFGNEQYF